Shown below are 23 T cell receptor beta chains from a single sample sequenced in a study of CD8+CD57+ T cells in acquired aplastic anemia. Researchers used genomic DNA as the template to profile TCR beta VDJ and CDR3. TCRdb processed the reads anew with MiXCR; each CDR3 protein has one entry. Of some 170,000 distinct CDR3 sequences listed, roughly 48% are singletons. In patients chosen for sequencing, flow cytometry had shown CD8+CD57+ cell expansion. The sample taken for sequencing was sorted CD4+, CD8+, or CD8+CD57+ T cells (not recorded which) from PBMCs. The receptors stem from a human donor with aplastic anemia.

This clonotype showed up many times. The chain links TRBV10-3 to TRBJ1-1; 7 nucleotides line up with TRBD1. The CDR3 extends over 15 amino acids. Germline V gene lookup returns CDR1 ENHRY and CDR2 SYGVKD. The V segment lost 6 bases and the J segment 2 bases; nucleotides outside the gene matches: 9. In nucleotides, the CDR3 is TGTGCCATCAGAAGAGCCCGGGACAGAAACACTGAAGCTTTCTTT. Protein: CAIRRARDRNTEAFF.

This clonotype was recorded once. V usage is TRBV25-1 and J usage is TRBJ1-2, with D unclear. V lost 1 base, J lost 4 bases, and 13 bases lay in between. The CDR3 contains 15 residues. CDR1 is MGHDK, CDR2 SYGVNS, per germline. CDR3 loop: CASSESEKLFYGYTF. In DNA form, the CDR3 reads TGTGCCAGCAGTGAATCAGAAAAGCTCTTCTATGGCTACACCTTC.

This clonotype occurred many times. This sequence joins TRBV5-4 and TRBJ2-1, with D perhaps matching TRBD2 (6 bases). CDR3 length: 15 residues. CDR1 is SGHNT, CDR2 YYREEE, per germline (reference sequence). V lost 1 base, J lost 8 bases, and 16 bases lay in between. In nucleotides, the CDR3 is TGTGCCAGCAGCTTGTCGGCTAGCGCCTGGGATGAGCAGTTCTTC. It codes for CASSLSASAWDEQFF.

In this sample, this clonotype turned up many times. The CDR3 sequence: CASSERRIGTEAFF. The CDR3 region has the DNA TGTGCCAGCAGTGAGAGGCGGATTGGCACTGAAGCTTTCTTT. The chain links TRBV2 to TRBJ1-1; D not resolved. Trimming removed 3 bases from V and 4 bases from J, with 12 bases in between. The CDR3 extends over 14 amino acids. The germline V gene encodes CDR1 SNHLY and CDR2 FYNNEI.

As for this clonotype: One base away lies a much larger clone, so this may be a sequencing read error. V is TRBV7-2 and J is TRBJ1-2; possible D gene TRBD1, 5 bases. The V gene's germline CDR1 is SGHTA and CDR2 FQGNSA. The CDR3 spans 14 residues. The CDR3 is CASSRPGGVYDYTF. CDR3 coding DNA: TGTGCCAGCAGCCGGCCGGGGGGGGTTTATGACTACACCTTC.

The V gene is TRBV20-1, the J gene TRBJ1-5; 7 bases align to TRBD1. V shed 5 bases, J shed 7 bases, and the junction held 8 bases outside the gene matches. CDR3 length: 13 amino acids. CDR1 and CDR2 from the germline V gene are DFQATT and SNEGSKA (reference sequence). The chain's CDR3 is CSALQGVKQPQHF. In DNA, the CDR3 is TGCAGTGCTTTGCAGGGGGTCAAGCAGCCCCAGCATTTT.

The chain is built from TRBV24-1 and TRBJ2-5, with D possibly TRBD2 on 7 matching bases. The CDR3 is 13 residues long. From germline, CDR1 is KGHDR and CDR2 SFDVKD. V was pared by 5 bases and J by 4 bases, with 10 bases between. The CDR3, as DNA: TGTGCCACCAGTGGAGGGGGGGTAGAGACCCAGTACTTC. This translates into CATSGGGVETQYF.

Of note for this clonotype: At one end the junction does not follow the germline gene, possibly because of a read error. The rearrangement uses TRBV19 and TRBJ2-2; 10 nucleotides match TRBD1. The germline V gene encodes CDR1 LNHDA and CDR2 SQIVND (reference sequence). CDR3 length equals 15 residues. CDR3 loop: CASVKGTGASGVLFF. DNA for the CDR3: TGTGCCAGTGTAAAAGGGACAGGGGCGTCCGGGGTGCTGTTTTTT. The whole variable domain, remainder taken from reference TRBV19 and TRBJ2-2, is DGGITQSPKYLFRKEGQNVTLSCEQNLNHDAMYWYRQDPGQGLRLIYYSQIVNDFQKGDIAEGYSVSREKKESFPLTVTSAQKNPTAFYLCASVKGTGASGVLFFGEGSRLTVL.

The rearrangement joins TRBV10-3 to TRBJ2-1; weak D call: TRBD2 (5 bases). This CDR3 comprises 13 residues. CDR1 is ENHRY and CDR2 is SYGVKD in the germline V gene. V lost 9 bases, J lost 6 bases, and 15 bases lay in between. The CDR3 bases are TGTGCCATTAGCCTAGAGGGTGGCAATGAGCAGTTCTTC. As protein: CAISLEGGNEQFF.

There are many counts of this clonotype. This sequence joins TRBV9 and TRBJ1-1; D is possibly TRBD1 (5 bases). Germline CDR1 reads SGDLS; CDR2 reads YYNGEE. CDR3 length: 13 amino acids. Trimming stripped 1 base from V and 2 bases from J, with 6 bases between. The CDR3 nucleotides read TGTGCCAGCAGCGTACAGGGAAACACTGAAGCTTTCTTT. Its protein product is CASSVQGNTEAFF.

The chain employs TRBV5-4 and TRBJ2-1; 15 nucleotides agree with TRBD2. Losses at the gene ends were 3 bases for V and 1 base for J; bases not matched to a gene: 2. Germline CDR1 is SGHNT and CDR2 is YYREEE (reference sequence). This CDR3 spans 17 amino acids. The CDR3 DNA reads as TGTGCCAGCAGCTGGACTAGCGGGGGGGCATCCTACAATGAGCAGTTCTTC. Its translation is CASSWTSGGASYNEQFF. The full variable domain, its missing parts supplied by reference TRBV5-4 and TRBJ2-1, is ETGVTQSPTHLIKTRGQQVTLRCSSQSGHNTVSWYQQALGQGPQFIFQYYREEENGRGNFPPRFSGLQFPNYSSELNVNALELDDSALYLCASSWTSGGASYNEQFFGPGTRLTVL.

There are many counts of this clonotype. CDR3 nucleotide sequence: TGCGCCAGCAGCTTCTCCGGCCCCCAAGAGACCCAGTACTTC. Its translation is CASSFSGPQETQYF. V is TRBV5-1 and J is TRBJ2-5, with no clear D. The germline V gene encodes CDR1 SGHRS and CDR2 YFSETQ. The CDR3 totals 14 residues. V lost 2 bases, J lost 1 base, and 9 bases lay in between.

The chain has TRBV7-2 and TRBJ2-7; D ambiguous. The CDR3 consists of 12 residues. CDR1 is SGHTA and CDR2 is FQGNSA in the germline V gene. V gave up 4 bases and J gave up 4 bases, with 8 bases separating them. CDR3 DNA sequence: TGTGCCAGCAGCTGGCCAGATTACGAGCAGTACTTC. This encodes CASSWPDYEQYF.

This rearrangement joins TRBV7-6 to TRBJ1-4; TRBD1 is a possible D gene (5 bases). Per the germline V gene, CDR1 is SGHVS and CDR2 is FNYEAQ. This CDR3 comprises 14 residues. The V gene lost 5 bases and the J gene lost 8 bases, with 15 bases spanning the gap. The CDR3 is CASSPGTKSEKLFF. As DNA, the CDR3 is TGTGCCAGCAGCCCCGGGACCAAGAGCGAAAAACTGTTTTTT.

V and J are TRBV10-3 and TRBJ2-7; D is unresolved. CDR1 ENHRY and CDR2 SYGVKD come from the germline V gene. V was shortened by 5 bases and J by 2 bases, with 10 bases between the two germline ends. The CDR3 consists of 13 residues. The CDR3 bases are TGTGCCATCAGTTCGGACGGCCCCTACGAGCAGTACTTC. This sequence encodes CAISSDGPYEQYF.

Concerning this clonotype: Because the CDR3 is missing its conserved closing phenylalanine or tryptophan, this is likely a read error. The chain employs TRBV5-1 and TRBJ1-3, with a tentative D call TRBD1 (6 bases). Trimming removed 0 bases from V and 0 bases from J, with 19 bases in between. Germline CDR1 is SGHRS and CDR2 is YFSETQ. CDR3 size: 19 residues. CDR3 protein: CASSLEQGFARGSGNTIYS. DNA for the CDR3: TGCGCCAGCAGCTTGGAACAGGGTTTTGCGAGGGGCTCTGGAAACACCATATATTCT.

The chain has TRBV2 and TRBJ2-2; D uncertain. Germline CDR1 is SNHLY and CDR2 is FYNNEI. CDR3 length: 11 amino acids. Trimming pared 6 bases from V and 8 bases from J, leaving 7 bases between. CDR3 nucleotides: TGTGCCAGCAGAGAGACAGGGGAGCTGTTTTTT. This translates into CASRETGELFF.

V gene TRBV7-2 combines with J gene TRBJ2-7; D uncertain. V shed 5 bases and J shed 7 bases, with 12 bases lying between them. This CDR3 spans 12 amino acids. The germline V gene has CDR1 SGHTA and CDR2 FQGNSA. The CDR3 DNA sequence: TGTGCCAGCAGCCCTAGGTACAGTGAGCAGTACTTC. Translated, it gives CASSPRYSEQYF.

This clonotype was seen a few times. The chain links TRBV10-1 to TRBJ1-1; D not resolved. Per germline, CDR1 WNHNN and CDR2 SYGVQD (reference sequence). Trimming shortened V by 3 bases and J by 2 bases, and 7 bases separated the two germline ends. The CDR3 has 13 residues. CDR3 sequence reads: CASSDQDNTEAFF. CDR3 coding DNA: TGCGCCAGCAGTGATCAGGATAACACTGAAGCTTTCTTT.

The chain has TRBV2 and TRBJ2-5; 8 bases fit TRBD2. The CDR3 extends over 15 amino acids. The germline CDR1 and CDR2 sequences are SNHLY and FYNNEI. V lost 4 bases to trimming and J lost 4 bases; unmatched junction nucleotides: 8. CDR3: CASSAIAGLRETQYF. The CDR3 region has the DNA TGTGCCAGCAGTGCAATAGCGGGGTTGAGAGAGACCCAGTACTTC.

The gene calls are TRBV2 and TRBJ2-7; no clear D gene. Germline CDR1 reads SNHLY; CDR2 reads FYNNEI. The CDR3 totals 15 residues. V lost 0 bases, J lost 2 bases, and 11 bases lay in between. CDR3 sequence: CASSEASGVTYEQYF. The CDR3 DNA sequence: TGTGCCAGCAGTGAAGCGTCAGGAGTTACCTACGAGCAGTACTTC.

The table lists this clonotype with a few counts. At one end, the junction sequence differs from germline, possibly due to a read error. The chain is built from TRBV5-4 and TRBJ2-7; a weak D match, TRBD1 (5 bases). Germline CDR1 is SGHNT and CDR2 is YYREEE (reference sequence). The CDR3 runs 15 residues. The CDR3 is CASSLAGDSSYEQYF. The DNA of the CDR3 is TGTGCTAGCAGCTTGGCCGGTGACAGCTCCTACGAGCAGTACTTC. The full variable domain, with the rest looked up from reference TRBV5-4 and TRBJ2-7, is ETGVTQSPTHLIKTRGQQVTLRCSSQSGHNTVSWYQQALGQGPQFIFQYYREEENGRGNFPPRFSGLQFPNYSSELNVNALELDDSALYLCASSLAGDSSYEQYFGPGTRLTVT.

This clonotype showed up many times. This chain links TRBV6-1 with TRBJ1-2; 7 nucleotides agree with TRBD1. The junction had 8 bases not matched to a gene; V was cut back by 6 bases and J by 7 bases. The V gene's germline CDR1 is MNHNS and CDR2 SASEGT. This CDR3 has 13 amino acids. In nucleotides, the CDR3 is TGTGCCAGCAGGCCACAGGGGATGAGTGGCTACACCTTC. Amino acids: CASRPQGMSGYTF.